A selection of T cell receptor beta chains follows, all from one sample in a study of cytomegalovirus exposure and HLA in healthy donors. TCRdb keeps only in-frame clones here, not all; method: immunoSEQ multiplex PCR. This table holds about 190,000 clones, roughly 80% found once. The sample was PBMCs. These TCRs come from a woman aged 18-29 years in good health and CMV-seropositive. Each CDR3 is given with its conserved first and last residue. The order of the fields is CDR3 protein, CDR3 DNA, clone size, D gene, V gene, J gene. The D gene is left open where the match is weak. Only some rows state a clone size, as once, few, many or a class for expanded clones.

CDR3: CASRGQGNTEAFF
DNA: TGTGCCAGTAGAGGTCAGGGGAACACTGAAGCTTTCTTT
size: NA
D: NA
V: TRBV19
J: TRBJ1-1

CDR3: CASRWGGGAYEQYF
DNA: TGTGCCAGCCGCTGGGGGGGTGGGGCCTACGAGCAGTACTTC
size: NA
D: TRBD2
V: TRBV7-2
J: TRBJ2-7

CDR3: CSARAGTGRFF
DNA: TGCAGTGCTAGAGCTGGGACAGGGCGGTTCTTC
size: few
D: TRBD1
V: TRBV20-1
J: TRBJ2-1

CDR3: CASSQRTGLNIIQGADTQYF
DNA: TGTGCCAGCAGCCAGCGGACAGGTCTGAACATAATACAAGGGGCAGATACGCAGTATTTT
size: NA
D: TRBD1
V: TRBV9
J: TRBJ2-3

CDR3: CASSFHGNEQFF
DNA: TGTGCCAGCAGCTTCCACGGGAATGAGCAGTTCTTC
size: NA
D: NA
V: TRBV11-2
J: TRBJ2-1

CDR3: CASSAQRQGASNEQFF
DNA: TGTGCCAGCAGTGCCCAAAGACAGGGGGCGTCCAATGAGCAGTTCTTC
size: once
D: TRBD1
V: TRBV25-1
J: TRBJ2-1

CDR3: CASSGDLVNTEAFF
DNA: TGTGCCAGCAGCGGAGACCTGGTGAACACTGAAGCTTTCTTT
size: NA
D: NA
V: TRBV5-8
J: TRBJ1-1

CDR3: CASIRTGAGAFF
DNA: TGTGCCAGCATTAGGACAGGGGCCGGGGCTTTCTTT
size: NA
D: TRBD1
V: TRBV2
J: TRBJ1-1

CDR3: CASRSGVPSSYNSPLHF
DNA: TGCGCCAGCCGGTCGGGAGTTCCTAGCTCCTATAATTCACCCCTCCACTTT
size: once
D: NA
V: TRBV5-1
J: TRBJ1-6

CDR3: CASSVGSPSREFF
DNA: TGTGCCAGCAGCGTCGGGAGCCCATCGCGGGAGTTCTTC
size: NA
D: NA
V: TRBV5-4
J: TRBJ2-1

CDR3: CASSLGTGRYEQYF
DNA: TGTGCCAGCAGCCTCGGGACAGGGCGCTACGAGCAGTACTTC
size: NA
D: TRBD1
V: TRBV13
J: TRBJ2-7

CDR3: CASSLFSEIDIQYF
DNA: TGTGCCAGCAGCTTATTTTCGGAGATAGACATTCAGTACTTC
size: few
D: NA
V: TRBV11-2
J: TRBJ2-4

CDR3: CSVQGATNEKLFF
DNA: TGCAGCGTGCAAGGGGCAACTAATGAAAAACTGTTTTTT
size: NA
D: NA
V: TRBV29-1
J: TRBJ1-4

CDR3: CSGTAGTMNTEAFF
DNA: TGCAGCGGTACTGCCGGGACTATGAACACTGAAGCTTTCTTT
size: NA
D: NA
V: TRBV29-1
J: TRBJ1-1

CDR3: CASPEPGRGSPLHF
DNA: TGTGCCAGCCCTGAACCCGGACGGGGTTCACCCCTCCACTTT
size: NA
D: NA
V: TRBV6-1
J: TRBJ1-6

CDR3: CASSLGGGPQETQYF
DNA: TGTGCCAGCAGCTTGGGCGGGGGACCGCAAGAGACCCAGTACTTC
size: NA
D: TRBD2
V: TRBV7-3
J: TRBJ2-5

CDR3: CASSLGRGPGDTQYF
DNA: TGTGCCAGCAGCTTGGGGCGGGGGCCCGGGGATACGCAGTATTTT
size: NA
D: NA
V: TRBV7-3
J: TRBJ2-3

CDR3: CASSQEGQVNYGYTF
DNA: TGCGCCAGCAGCCAAGAAGGACAGGTGAATTATGGCTACACCTTC
size: NA
D: TRBD1
V: TRBV4-1
J: TRBJ1-2

CDR3: CASSLSNGNTEAFF
DNA: TGTGCCAGCAGCTTATCAAACGGGAACACTGAAGCTTTCTTT
size: once
D: NA
V: TRBV7-9
J: TRBJ1-1

CDR3: CASSGYRAAGYTF
DNA: TGTGCCAGCAGTGGGTACAGGGCGGCTGGCTACACCTTC
size: NA
D: NA
V: TRBV9
J: TRBJ1-2

CDR3: CASSPTGIRGYTF
DNA: TGTGCCAGCAGTCCTACAGGGATTAGGGGCTACACCTTC
size: few
D: NA
V: TRBV28
J: TRBJ1-2

CDR3: CASSSTTGIGDF
DNA: TGTGCCAGCAGCTCGACGACAGGGATTGGTGACTTC
size: NA
D: TRBD1
V: TRBV7-9
J: TRBJ2-4

CDR3: CASSQRTGSPLHF
DNA: TGCGCCAGCAGCCAACGGACAGGCTCACCCCTCCACTTT
size: few
D: TRBD1
V: TRBV4-1
J: TRBJ1-6

CDR3: CSVVEGDALFF
DNA: TGCAGCGTTGTTGAGGGAGACGCGCTGTTTTTT
size: NA
D: NA
V: TRBV29-1
J: TRBJ2-2

CDR3: CASNPGLTMDYTF
DNA: TGTGCCAGCAACCCCGGACTAACTATGGACTACACCTTC
size: NA
D: NA
V: TRBV6-5
J: TRBJ1-2

CDR3: CASSLSGDSYNEQFF
DNA: TGTGCCAGCTCCCTTAGCGGGGACTCCTACAATGAGCAGTTCTTC
size: NA
D: TRBD2
V: TRBV18
J: TRBJ2-1

CDR3: CASHLDRGLDRPGYTF
DNA: TGTGCCAGCCACCTCGACAGGGGATTAGACCGCCCCGGCTACACCTTC
size: NA
D: TRBD1
V: TRBV7-9
J: TRBJ1-2

CDR3: CSVAATGSNYGYTF
DNA: TGCAGCGTTGCGGCGACAGGGAGTAACTATGGCTACACCTTC
size: NA
D: TRBD1
V: TRBV29-1
J: TRBJ1-2

CDR3: CASTHNTEPYGYTF
DNA: TGTGCCAGCACCCACAACACCGAACCCTATGGCTACACCTTC
size: once
D: NA
V: TRBV6-6
J: TRBJ1-2

CDR3: CASRISLLAGGPETQYF
DNA: TGCGCCAGCAGGATCAGTCTACTAGCGGGGGGGCCGGAGACCCAGTACTTC
size: NA
D: TRBD2
V: TRBV5-1
J: TRBJ2-5

CDR3: CSVEKAGANTEAFF
DNA: TGCAGCGTTGAAAAGGCAGGGGCGAACACTGAAGCTTTCTTT
size: once
D: NA
V: TRBV29-1
J: TRBJ1-1

CDR3: CASSWGTGKTQYF
DNA: TGTGCCAGCAGTTGGGGGACTGGCAAGACCCAGTACTTC
size: NA
D: NA
V: TRBV6-5
J: TRBJ2-5

CDR3: CASSLERGYYGYTF
DNA: TGTGCCAGCAGCTTAGAGCGGGGCTACTATGGCTACACCTTC
size: NA
D: NA
V: TRBV11-2
J: TRBJ1-2

CDR3: CASSSGQGANYGYTF
DNA: TGTGCCAGCAGCTCGGGACAGGGGGCTAACTATGGCTACACCTTC
size: NA
D: TRBD1
V: TRBV13
J: TRBJ1-2

CDR3: CASRRYRGTYEQYF
DNA: TGTGCCAGCAGGCGGTACAGGGGGACCTACGAGCAGTACTTC
size: few
D: TRBD1
V: TRBV27
J: TRBJ2-7

CDR3: CASSNEQVYGYTF
DNA: TGTGCCAGCAGCAATGAACAGGTCTATGGCTACACCTTC
size: NA
D: NA
V: TRBV5-5
J: TRBJ1-2

CDR3: CASSPRQSSEAFF
DNA: TGTGCCAGCTCACCACGGCAGTCCTCCGAAGCTTTCTTT
size: NA
D: NA
V: TRBV18
J: TRBJ1-1

CDR3: CASSGTGMWAGELFF
DNA: TGTGCCAGCAGCGGAACGGGGATGTGGGCCGGGGAGCTGTTTTTT
size: NA
D: NA
V: TRBV7-3
J: TRBJ2-2

CDR3: CASWAGSGLTKRYF
DNA: TGTGCCAGCTGGGCGGGATCAGGCCTCACTAAGAGGTATTTT
size: NA
D: NA
V: TRBV6-5
J: TRBJ2-3

CDR3: CASRPTGTGEGQFF
DNA: TGTGCCAGTAGGCCAACCGGGACAGGGGAAGGGCAGTTCTTC
size: NA
D: TRBD1
V: TRBV19
J: TRBJ2-1

CDR3: CASSEVSGSNTEAFF
DNA: TGTGCCAGCAGTGAAGTCTCGGGGTCGAACACTGAAGCTTTCTTT
size: few
D: NA
V: TRBV6-4
J: TRBJ1-1

CDR3: CASSSGTGSQPQHF
DNA: TGTGCCAGCAGCTCCGGGACAGGGAGTCAGCCCCAGCATTTT
size: NA
D: TRBD1
V: TRBV27
J: TRBJ1-5

CDR3: CASSESSGGLNEQFF
DNA: TGTGCCAGCAGTGAGTCTAGCGGGGGTTTAAATGAGCAGTTCTTC
size: NA
D: TRBD2
V: TRBV6-1
J: TRBJ2-1

CDR3: CASSPWTGPNEKLFF
DNA: TGCGCCAGCAGCCCCTGGACAGGGCCTAATGAAAAACTGTTTTTT
size: NA
D: TRBD1
V: TRBV4-3
J: TRBJ1-4

CDR3: CASTRIEGQFF
DNA: TGTGCCAGCACGCGGATAGAAGGGCAGTTCTTC
size: once
D: NA
V: TRBV2
J: TRBJ2-1

CDR3: CASSMLAGGETQYF
DNA: TGTGCCAGTAGTATGTTGGCGGGGGGTGAGACCCAGTACTTC
size: NA
D: TRBD2
V: TRBV19
J: TRBJ2-5

CDR3: CASSPQKTGNQPQHF
DNA: TGTGCCAGTAGTCCCCAAAAGACGGGGAATCAGCCCCAGCATTTT
size: many
D: NA
V: TRBV19
J: TRBJ1-5

CDR3: CASSEREGEWQPQHF
DNA: TGTGCCAGCAGTGAACGGGAGGGAGAGTGGCAGCCCCAGCATTTT
size: NA
D: NA
V: TRBV6-1
J: TRBJ1-5

CDR3: CASSPGTGGSYGYTF
DNA: TGTGCCAGCTCACCAGGGACAGGGGGCTCCTATGGCTACACCTTC
size: NA
D: TRBD1
V: TRBV18
J: TRBJ1-2

CDR3: CASSQDENRVYLDEQYF
DNA: TGCGCCAGCAGCCAAGACGAAAACAGGGTCTACCTAGACGAGCAGTACTTC
size: NA
D: NA
V: TRBV4-1
J: TRBJ2-7

CDR3: CASRDTYSGNTIYF
DNA: TGTGCCAGCAGGGACACGTACTCTGGAAACACCATATATTTT
size: NA
D: NA
V: TRBV2
J: TRBJ1-3

CDR3: CASSGTLNTEAFF
DNA: TGTGCCAGTAGTGGGACACTGAACACTGAAGCTTTCTTT
size: NA
D: NA
V: TRBV19
J: TRBJ1-1

CDR3: CAISELPGQLNQPQHF
DNA: TGTGCCATCAGTGAGCTTCCGGGACAGCTAAATCAGCCCCAGCATTTT
size: NA
D: TRBD1
V: TRBV10-3
J: TRBJ1-5

CDR3: CASSPGVGATNEKLFF
DNA: TGCGCCAGCAGCCCAGGGGTAGGAGCAACTAATGAAAAACTGTTTTTT
size: NA
D: NA
V: TRBV4-1
J: TRBJ1-4

CDR3: CASSQDRFGLAGFNEQFF
DNA: TGCGCCAGCAGCCAAGATCGATTCGGACTAGCGGGTTTCAATGAGCAGTTCTTC
size: NA
D: TRBD2
V: TRBV4-1
J: TRBJ2-1

CDR3: CSVDSGTSGPPDTQYF
DNA: TGCAGCGTTGATTCCGGGACTAGCGGGCCTCCAGATACGCAGTATTTT
size: NA
D: TRBD2
V: TRBV29-1
J: TRBJ2-3

CDR3: CASSPDRGGRNEKLFF
DNA: TGTGCCAGCTCACCAGATAGGGGGGGACGTAATGAAAAACTGTTTTTT
size: NA
D: NA
V: TRBV18
J: TRBJ1-4